A selection of T cell receptor beta chains follows, all from one sample in a study of cytomegalovirus exposure and HLA in healthy donors. The data were produced by immunoSEQ multiplex PCR, yet TCRdb's version contains in-frame clones alone and is incomplete. The repertoire holds about 100,000 clones, with approximately 80% as singletons. Source material: PBMCs. The receptors stem from a woman under 30 in good health and CMV-seronegative. The conserved cysteine and the conserved F or W are not part of the CDR3 here. Clone size is stated in some rows and not others, as once, few, many or a class when expanded.

>TRBV27|TRBJ1-2|NA
ASSFRGWDGYT
>TRBV7-9|TRBJ2-2|NA
ASSRQGGANTGELF
>TRBV9|TRBJ2-7|NA
ASSVGAPGTGGPYEQY
>TRBV9|TRBJ2-5|NA
ASSVGGTGTDYQETQY
>TRBV7-9|TRBJ2-7|once
SSSSQEILYEQY
>TRBV4-1|TRBJ2-5|NA
ASSQVGVGSGESRY
>TRBV6-1|TRBJ2-7|NA
ASTFAYEQY
>TRBV19|TRBJ1-1|NA
ASSTQGSTEAF
>TRBV7-2|TRBJ1-1|NA
ASSLGPRNTEAF
>TRBV6-5|TRBJ2-3|NA
ASCTSGEITDTQY
>TRBV5-1|TRBJ2-2|NA
ASSLAWQGTTNTGELF
>TRBV5-4|TRBJ1-1|NA
ASSTGTANTEAF
>TRBV7-9|TRBJ2-1|NA
ASRGGAYNEQF
>TRBV2|TRBJ1-2|NA
AIPQQGYGYT
>TRBV4-1|TRBJ2-3|NA
ASSHRLGDTQY
>TRBV10-3|TRBJ2-3|NA
AISESTGTSGRTDTQY
>TRBV27|TRBJ2-1|NA
ASIMSIAAGEDNEQF
>TRBV7-3|TRBJ1-1|NA
ASSAGGAISEAF
>TRBV19|TRBJ2-4|NA
ASRGRSLAKNIQY
>TRBV27|TRBJ2-7|NA
ASSFGTGGTEQY
>TRBV19|TRBJ2-4|once
ASSIGQSRIPLAKNIQY
>TRBV5-4|TRBJ2-3|NA
ASSQRPDTQY
>TRBV5-1|TRBJ2-1|NA
ASSLVGGGNEQF
>TRBV29-1|TRBJ2-1|NA
SVDGNEQF
>TRBV27|TRBJ2-7|NA
ASSHVTSGGFAYEQY
>TRBV19|TRBJ2-2|once
ASSLTGGASGELF
>TRBV7-9|TRBJ2-7|NA
ASSLTGGDYEQY
>TRBV27|TRBJ1-1|NA
ASSLTGYRVTEAF
>TRBV28|TRBJ1-1|once
ASSWATEAF
>TRBV28|NA|NA
ASSLIAGGISYEQY
>TRBV5-1|TRBJ1-4|NA
ASSLFAATATNEKLF
>TRBV5-1|TRBJ2-1|NA
ASSFRGTSGRGNEQF
>TRBV2|TRBJ1-1|few
ASSDLAGSNTEAF
>TRBV5-1|TRBJ1-5|NA
ASSLAGTDNQPQH
>TRBV7-9|TRBJ1-4|NA
ASSKTGATNEKLF
>TRBV28|TRBJ1-5|NA
ASSSGQGAYQPQH
>TRBV29-1|TRBJ1-1|few
SVPGQGLQAF
>TRBV28|TRBJ1-2|NA
ASSFTGTDSPYGYT
>TRBV7-9|TRBJ2-7|NA
ASSYSGNGEQY
>TRBV11-2|TRBJ2-4|NA
ASSLNRENWNIQY
>TRBV28|TRBJ1-2|NA
ASSLAGDYGYT
>TRBV28|TRBJ1-1|NA
ASATGDTEAF
>TRBV6-1|TRBJ2-5|NA
ASSDSKGGGETQY
>TRBV7-8|TRBJ1-4|NA
ASSLGTGTATNEKLF
>TRBV5-8|TRBJ1-2|NA
ASSPRDNYGYT